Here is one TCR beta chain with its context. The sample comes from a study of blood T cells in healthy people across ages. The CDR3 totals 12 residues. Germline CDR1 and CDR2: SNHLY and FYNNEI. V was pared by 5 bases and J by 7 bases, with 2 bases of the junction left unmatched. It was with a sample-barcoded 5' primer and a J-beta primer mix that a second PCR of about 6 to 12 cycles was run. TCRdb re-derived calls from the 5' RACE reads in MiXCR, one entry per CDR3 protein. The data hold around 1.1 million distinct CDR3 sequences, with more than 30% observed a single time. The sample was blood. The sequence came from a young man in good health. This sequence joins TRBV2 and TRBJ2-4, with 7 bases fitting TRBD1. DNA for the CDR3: TGTGCCAGCAGTCCACAGGGGAACATTCAGTACTTC. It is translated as CASSPQGNIQYF.